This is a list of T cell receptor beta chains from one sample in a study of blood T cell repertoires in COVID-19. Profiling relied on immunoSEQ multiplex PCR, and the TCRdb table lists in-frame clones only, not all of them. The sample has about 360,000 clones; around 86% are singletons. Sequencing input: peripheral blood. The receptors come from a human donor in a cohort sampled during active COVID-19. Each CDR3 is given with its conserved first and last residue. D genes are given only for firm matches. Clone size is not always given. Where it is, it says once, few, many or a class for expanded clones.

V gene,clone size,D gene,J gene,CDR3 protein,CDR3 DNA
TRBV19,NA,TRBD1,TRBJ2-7,CATGQGSYEQYF,TGTGCCACTGGACAGGGATCCTACGAGCAGTACTTC
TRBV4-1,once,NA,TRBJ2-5,CASSQQFTGVQETQYF,TGCGCCAGCAGCCAGCAATTTACGGGGGTACAAGAGACCCAGTACTTC
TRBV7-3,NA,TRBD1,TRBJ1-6,CASSPQGGAGSPLHF,TGTGCCAGCAGCCCCCAAGGGGGCGCGGGGTCACCCCTCCACTTT
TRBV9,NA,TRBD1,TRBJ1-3,CASSTGGSGNTIYF,TGTGCCAGCAGCACAGGGGGCTCTGGAAACACCATATATTTT
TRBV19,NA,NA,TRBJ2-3,CASSRRDTSGDTQYF,TGTGCCAGTAGCCGCCGGGACACTTCGGGCGATACGCAGTATTTT
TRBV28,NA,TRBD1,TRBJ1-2,CASSPRGQALYGYTF,TGTGCCAGCAGTCCTCGGGGACAGGCCCTCTATGGCTACACCTTC
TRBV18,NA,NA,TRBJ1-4,CASSPAGPNNEKLFF,TGTGCCAGCTCACCCGCGGGACCGAATAATGAAAAACTGTTTTTT
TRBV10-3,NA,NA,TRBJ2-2,CAISDQGLGTGELFF,TGTGCCATCAGTGATCAGGGGCTGGGCACCGGGGAGCTGTTTTTT
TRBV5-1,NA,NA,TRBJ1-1,CASSLDRINFNTEAFF,TGCGCCAGCAGCTTAGACAGGATTAATTTTAACACTGAAGCTTTCTTT
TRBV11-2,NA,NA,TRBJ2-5,CASRGKGGEETQYF,TGTGCCAGCAGGGGAAAGGGGGGGGAAGAGACCCAGTACTTC
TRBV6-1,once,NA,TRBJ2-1,CASSGGQPAHINEQFF,TGTGCCAGCAGTGGAGGACAGCCCGCCCATATCAATGAGCAGTTCTTC
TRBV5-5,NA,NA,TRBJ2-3,CASSRDIVKMGTQYF,TGTGCCAGCAGCCGGGACATTGTGAAAATGGGTACGCAGTATTTT
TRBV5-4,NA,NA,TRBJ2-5,CASSLVDRMGETQYF,TGTGCCAGCAGCTTGGTCGACAGAATGGGGGAGACCCAGTACTTC
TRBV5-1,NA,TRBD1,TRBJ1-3,CASSIQGTAGNTIYF,TGCGCCAGCAGTATACAGGGGACCGCCGGAAACACCATATATTTT
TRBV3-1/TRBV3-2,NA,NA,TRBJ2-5,CASSPGQAGTKETQYF,TGTGCCAGCAGCCCGGGACAAGCGGGGACAAAAGAGACCCAGTACTTC
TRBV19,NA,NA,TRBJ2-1,CASSITGGEYNEQFF,TGTGCCAGTAGTATCACAGGGGGGGAGTACAATGAGCAGTTCTTC